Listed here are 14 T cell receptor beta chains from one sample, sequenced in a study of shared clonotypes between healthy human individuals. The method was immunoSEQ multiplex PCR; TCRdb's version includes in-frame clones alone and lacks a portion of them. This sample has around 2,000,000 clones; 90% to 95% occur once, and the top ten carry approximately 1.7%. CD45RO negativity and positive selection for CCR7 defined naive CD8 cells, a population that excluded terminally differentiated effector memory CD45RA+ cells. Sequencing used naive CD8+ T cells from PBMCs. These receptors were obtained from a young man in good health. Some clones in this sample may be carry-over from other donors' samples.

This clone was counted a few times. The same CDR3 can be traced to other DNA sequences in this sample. CDR3 sequence reads: CASSFAGELFF. The CDR3 region has the DNA TGTGCCAGCAGCTTCGCCGGGGAGCTGTTTTTT. V gene TRBV7-9 combines with J gene TRBJ2-2; no definite D call. The CDR3 has 11 amino acids. V shed 3 bases and J shed 6 bases, with 2 bases lying between them. Germline CDR1 and CDR2: SEHNR and FQNEAQ (reference sequence). Full variable domain (rest looked up from reference TRBV7-9 and TRBJ2-2): DTGVSQNPRHKITKRGQNVTFRCDPISEHNRLYWYRQTLGQGPEFLTYFQNEAQLEKSRLLSDRFSAERPKGSFSTLEIQRTEQGDSAMYLCASSFAGELFFGEGSRLTVL.

DNA of the CDR3: TGCAGCGCCACAGGGGGACTCTCCTACGAGCAGTACTTC. Protein: CSATGGLSYEQYF. The rearrangement joins TRBV29-1 to TRBJ2-7, with 8 bases aligning to TRBD1. CDR1 and CDR2 (germline): SQVTM, ANQGSEA. This CDR3 is 13 amino acids long. The V and J ends lost 7 bases and 0 bases, in that order; junction bases with no gene match: 5.

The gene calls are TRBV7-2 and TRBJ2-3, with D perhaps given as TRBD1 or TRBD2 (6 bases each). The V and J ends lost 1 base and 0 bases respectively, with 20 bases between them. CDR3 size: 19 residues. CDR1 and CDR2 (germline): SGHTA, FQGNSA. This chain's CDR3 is CASSLVVILGGSSTDTQYF. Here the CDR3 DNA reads TGTGCCAGCAGCTTAGTCGTCATTTTGGGGGGCTCTAGCACAGATACGCAGTATTTT.

CDR3 region: CASRDRGLLEAFF. CDR3 in DNA: TGTGCCAGCAGAGACAGGGGGTTGCTTGAAGCTTTCTTT. The chain uses TRBV7-9 and TRBJ1-1, with 9 bases aligning to TRBD1. Losses at the gene ends were 6 bases for V and 7 bases for J; bases not matched to a gene: 6. This CDR3 region has 13 residues. Germline CDR1 is SEHNR and CDR2 is FQNEAQ (reference sequence).

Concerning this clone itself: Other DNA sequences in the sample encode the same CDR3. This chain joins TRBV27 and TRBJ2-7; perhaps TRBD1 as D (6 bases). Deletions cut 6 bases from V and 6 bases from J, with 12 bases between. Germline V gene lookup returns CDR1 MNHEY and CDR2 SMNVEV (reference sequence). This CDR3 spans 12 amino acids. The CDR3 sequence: CASSLLQGEQYF. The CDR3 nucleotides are TGTGCCAGCAGCCTATTACAGGGCGAGCAGTACTTC.

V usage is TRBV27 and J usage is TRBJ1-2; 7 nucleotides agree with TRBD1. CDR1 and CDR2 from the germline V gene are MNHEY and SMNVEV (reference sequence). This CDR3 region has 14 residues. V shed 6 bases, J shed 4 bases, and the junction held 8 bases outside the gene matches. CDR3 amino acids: CASREPTGPYGYTF. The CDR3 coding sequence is TGTGCCAGCAGAGAACCGACAGGGCCCTATGGCTACACCTTC.

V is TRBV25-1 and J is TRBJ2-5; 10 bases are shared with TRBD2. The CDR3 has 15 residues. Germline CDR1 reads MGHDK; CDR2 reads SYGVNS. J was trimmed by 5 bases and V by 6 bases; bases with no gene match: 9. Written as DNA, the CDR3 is TGTGCCAGCAGGAAGCGGGAGGGTCTAGGGGAGACCCAGTACTTC. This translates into CASRKREGLGETQYF.

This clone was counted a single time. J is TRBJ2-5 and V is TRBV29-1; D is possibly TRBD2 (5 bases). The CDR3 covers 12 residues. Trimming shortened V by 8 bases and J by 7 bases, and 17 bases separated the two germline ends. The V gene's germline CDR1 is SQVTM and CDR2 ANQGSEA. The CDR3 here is CSLEGGSRTQYF. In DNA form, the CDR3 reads TGCAGCCTAGAGGGCGGAAGTAGGACCCAGTACTTC.

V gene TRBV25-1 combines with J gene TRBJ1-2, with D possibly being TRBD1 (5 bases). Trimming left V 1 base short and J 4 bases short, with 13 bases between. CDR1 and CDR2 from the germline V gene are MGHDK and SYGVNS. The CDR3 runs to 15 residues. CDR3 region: CASSEWGGSSYGYTF. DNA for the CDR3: TGTGCCAGCAGTGAATGGGGGGGATCAAGCTATGGCTACACCTTC.

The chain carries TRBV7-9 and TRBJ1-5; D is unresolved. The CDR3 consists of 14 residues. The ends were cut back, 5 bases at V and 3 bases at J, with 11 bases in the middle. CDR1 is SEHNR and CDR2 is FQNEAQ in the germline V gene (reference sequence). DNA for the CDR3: TGTGCCAGCAGCCCAGACACAGTCAATCAGCCCCAGCATTTT. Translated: CASSPDTVNQPQHF.

The CDR3 protein is CASRLPGTYEQYF. The CDR3 DNA reads TGTGCCAGCAGGCTACCGGGGACCTACGAGCAGTACTTC. This chain links TRBV7-6 with TRBJ2-7; TRBD2 might be the D (5 bases). V was cut by 6 bases and J by 2 bases, with 11 bases left in between. The CDR3 length is 13 residues. CDR1 is SGHVS, CDR2 FNYEAQ, per germline.

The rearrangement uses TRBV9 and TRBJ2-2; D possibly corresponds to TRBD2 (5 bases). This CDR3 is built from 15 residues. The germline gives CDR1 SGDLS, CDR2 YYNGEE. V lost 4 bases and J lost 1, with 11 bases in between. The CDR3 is CASSSSGGNTGELFF. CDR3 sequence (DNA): TGTGCCAGCAGCTCCAGCGGTGGGAACACCGGGGAGCTGTTTTTT.

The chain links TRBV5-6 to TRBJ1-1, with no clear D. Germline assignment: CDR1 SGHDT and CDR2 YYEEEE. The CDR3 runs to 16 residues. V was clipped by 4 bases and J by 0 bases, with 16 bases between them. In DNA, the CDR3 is TGTGCCAGCAGCCCACACGGAATGCTCATGAACACTGAAGCTTTCTTT. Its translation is CASSPHGMLMNTEAFF.

CDR3: CASCCDSINTEAFF. In nucleotides, the CDR3 is TGTGCCTCATGCTGTGACAGTATCAACACTGAAGCTTTCTTT. This chain links TRBV10-3 with TRBJ1-1; D may be TRBD1 (5 bases). The CDR3 has 14 amino acids. V gave up 11 bases and J gave up 2 bases, with 18 bases separating them. Germline CDR1 ENHRY, CDR2 SYGVKD.